The 20 T cell receptor beta chains below were found in one sample sequenced in a study of beta chain features in type 1 diabetes. Investigators reverse transcribed all isolated RNA, so they sequenced expressed TCRB transcripts. Profiling relied on immunoSEQ multiplex PCR, and the TCRdb table lists in-frame clones only, not all of them. The profile shows 240,000 or so clones, about 70% of them singletons. Sequenced input: naive CD4+ T cells from blood. The receptor set was obtained from a man aged 25-40 years in good health.

The chain is built from TRBV18 and TRBJ2-2; D is uncertain. CDR1 and CDR2 (germline): KGHSH, LQKENI. The V and J ends lost 3 bases and 3 bases respectively, with 2 bases between them. The CDR3 length is 12 residues. CDR3 protein: CASSPYTGELFF. The CDR3 DNA follows: TGTGCCAGCTCACCTTACACCGGGGAGCTGTTTTTT. The entire variable domain, with the rest obtained from reference TRBV18 and TRBJ2-2, is as follows: NAGVMQNPRHLVRRRGQEARLRCSPMKGHSHVYWYRQLPEEGLKFMVYLQKENIIDESGMPKERFSAEFPKEGPSILRIQQVVRGDSAAYFCASSPYTGELFFGEGSRLTVL.

The rearrangement links TRBV14 to TRBJ2-7; D gene unclear. The germline gives CDR1 SGHDN, CDR2 FVKESK. V was cut by 1 base and J by 7 bases, with 11 bases left in between. This CDR3 comprises 13 residues. CDR3: CASSQVPDGEQYF. The CDR3 DNA is TGTGCCAGCAGCCAAGTGCCAGATGGGGAGCAGTACTTC. The whole variable domain, remainder taken from reference TRBV14 and TRBJ2-7, is EAGVTQFPSHSVIEKGQTVTLRCDPISGHDNLYWYRRVMGKEIKFLLHFVKESKQDESGMPNNRFLAERTGGTYSTLKVQPAELEDSGVYFCASSQVPDGEQYFGPGTRLTVT.

The rearrangement uses TRBV30 and TRBJ2-7; D ambiguous. Trimming shortened V by 6 bases and J by 6 bases, and 12 bases separated the two germline ends. CDR3 length: 11 amino acids. Germline CDR1 is GTSNPN and CDR2 is SVGIG (reference sequence). CDR3 bases: TGTGCCTGCTCCCACGGGTCCGAGCAGTACTTC. This gives the protein CACSHGSEQYF. Full variable domain (outside the CDR3, taken from reference TRBV30 and TRBJ2-7): SQTIHQWPATLVQPVGSPLSLECTVEGTSNPNLYWYRQAAGRGLQLLFYSVGIGQISSEVPQNLSASRPQDRQFILSSKKLLLSDSGFYLCACSHGSEQYFGPGTRLTVT.

V gene TRBV9 combines with J gene TRBJ2-1, with D perhaps matching TRBD2 (5 bases). This CDR3 spans 17 amino acids. Trimming left V 3 bases short and J 7 bases short, with 23 bases between. CDR1 is SGDLS and CDR2 is YYNGEE in the germline V gene. CDR3 protein: CASSAAPPGKGWNEQFF. The CDR3 bases are TGTGCCAGCAGCGCTGCCCCTCCGGGGAAAGGGTGGAATGAGCAGTTCTTC. The entire variable domain, with the rest obtained from reference TRBV9 and TRBJ2-1, is as follows: DSGVTQTPKHLITATGQRVTLRCSPRSGDLSVYWYQQSLDQGLQFLIQYYNGEERAKGNILERFSAQQFPDLHSELNLSSLELGDSALYFCASSAAPPGKGWNEQFFGPGTRLTVL.

This chain connects TRBV5-4 to TRBJ2-7, with D unclear. The CDR3 sequence is 14 residues long. V lost 0 bases to trimming and J lost 0 bases, with 7 bases between them. Germline loops: CDR1 SGHNT, CDR2 YYREEE (reference sequence). The CDR3 DNA reads as TGTGCCAGCAGCTTGGGGAGTTCCTCCTACGAGCAGTACTTC. Translated, it gives CASSLGSSSYEQYF.

V gene TRBV7-6 combines with J gene TRBJ2-1; 10 bases line up with TRBD2. The length of the CDR3 is 15 residues. Germline values: CDR1 SGHVS, CDR2 FNYEAQ. J lost 9 bases, V lost 4 bases, and 9 bases had no gene match. The CDR3 DNA reads TGTGCCAGCAGCTCACACGAGGGACTAGCGAGTGAGCAGTTCTTC. This sequence encodes CASSSHEGLASEQFF. Full variable domain (remainder filled in from reference TRBV7-6 and TRBJ2-1): GAGVSQSPRYKVTKRGQDVALRCDPISGHVSLYWYRQALGQGPEFLTYFNYEAQQDKSGLPNDRFSAERPEGSISTLTIQRTEQRDSAMYRCASSSHEGLASEQFFGPGTRLTVL.

The rearrangement uses TRBV29-1 and TRBJ2-3; D might be TRBD2 (5 bases). CDR1 is SQVTM and CDR2 is ANQGSEA in the germline V gene. The CDR3 covers 12 residues. V lost 4 bases, J lost 6 bases, and 11 bases lay in between. The CDR3 DNA reads as TGCAGCGTTGTTGCGGGCGGGGATACGCAGTATTTT. Amino acid sequence: CSVVAGGDTQYF.

This clone turned up a few times. The chain is built from TRBV4-1 and TRBJ2-7, with 8 bases that match TRBD2. The trim removed 4 bases at V and 2 bases at J, leaving 10 bases unmatched. Germline V lookup: CDR1 MGHRA, CDR2 YSYEKL. The CDR3 is 16 amino acids. Written as DNA, the CDR3 is TGCGCCAGCAGCCCGCACGGGGGACTAGACCCCTACGAGCAGTACTTC. Amino acids: CASSPHGGLDPYEQYF.

This rearrangement joins TRBV7-9 to TRBJ2-1, with TRBD2 matching over 7 bases. V shed 7 bases, J shed 1 base, and the junction held 4 bases outside the gene matches. Germline CDR1 is SEHNR and CDR2 is FQNEAQ (reference sequence). The CDR3 contains 14 residues. The CDR3: CASTPRGSYNEQFF. DNA for the CDR3: TGTGCCAGCACCCCGCGGGGGTCCTACAATGAGCAGTTCTTC. Filled out from reference TRBV7-9 and TRBJ2-1, the complete variable domain reads DTGVSQNPRHKITKRGQNVTFRCDPISEHNRLYWYRQTLGQGPEFLTYFQNEAQLEKSRLLSDRFSAERPKGSFSTLEIQRTEQGDSAMYLCASTPRGSYNEQFFGPGTRLTVL.

This clone was counted between two and nine times. The chain has TRBV30 and TRBJ1-6; D unclear. CDR3 length: 12 amino acids. V was trimmed by 2 bases and J by 7 bases, leaving 6 bases between them. Germline CDR1 reads GTSNPN; CDR2 reads SVGIG (reference sequence). The CDR3 reads CAWSTGNSPLHF. CDR3 coding DNA: TGTGCCTGGAGTACGGGGAATTCACCCCTCCACTTT.

The chain is built from TRBV29-1 and TRBJ2-1; the D gene is possibly TRBD1 (6 bases). V was pared by 1 base and J by 0 bases, with 13 bases between. Looked up from germline, CDR1 is SQVTM and CDR2 is ANQGSEA. This CDR3 comprises 16 residues. CDR3 amino acids: CSVEGQGQSSYNEQFF. The DNA of the CDR3 is TGCAGCGTTGAAGGGCAGGGGCAAAGCTCCTACAATGAGCAGTTCTTC.

This rearrangement joins TRBV5-1 to TRBJ2-7, with D hard to call. CDR1 is SGHRS and CDR2 is YFSETQ in the germline V gene. The CDR3 length is 13 residues. V shed 1 base and J shed 6 bases, with 11 bases lying between them. CDR3: CASSLNDRGEQYF. For the CDR3, the DNA is TGCGCCAGCAGCTTGAATGATCGAGGCGAGCAGTACTTC.

This clone has more than one count but fewer than ten. V and J are TRBV30 and TRBJ2-1; a possible D gene is TRBD2 (5 bases). CDR3 length: 16 amino acids. V was clipped by 3 bases and J by 4 bases, with 19 bases between them. CDR1 is GTSNPN, CDR2 SVGIG, per germline (reference sequence). The CDR3 DNA follows: TGTGCCTGGAGCGCGATTCGAGCGGAGGTTTACAATGAGCAGTTCTTC. Protein sequence: CAWSAIRAEVYNEQFF.

This rearrangement joins TRBV5-4 to TRBJ2-3, with D uncertain. Germline V lookup: CDR1 SGHNT, CDR2 YYREEE (reference sequence). The CDR3 totals 15 residues. Trimming cost V 6 bases and J 0 bases, with 14 bases left between them. The CDR3 loop is CASKPAGQSTDTQYF. The DNA of the CDR3 is TGTGCCAGCAAACCTGCCGGGCAGAGCACAGATACGCAGTATTTT. The whole variable domain, filled in from reference TRBV5-4 and TRBJ2-3, reads ETGVTQSPTHLIKTRGQQVTLRCSSQSGHNTVSWYQQALGQGPQFIFQYYREEENGRGNFPPRFSGLQFPNYSSELNVNALELDDSALYLCASKPAGQSTDTQYFGPGTRLTVL.

The chain combines TRBV18 with TRBJ2-1; D is uncertain. V was pared by 4 bases and J by 6 bases, with 10 bases between. This CDR3 comprises 13 residues. Germline V gene sequence: CDR1 KGHSH, CDR2 LQKENI. The CDR3 DNA sequence: TGTGCCAGCTCACTCTCTTGGGGCAATGAGCAGTTCTTC. Its protein is CASSLSWGNEQFF.

Remarks on this clone: Other nucleotide sequences in the sample specify the same CDR3. Written as DNA, the CDR3 is TGCAGCGTAGGCCGGGGAGACACTGAAGCTTTCTTT. Its translation: CSVGRGDTEAFF. The genes are TRBV29-1 and TRBJ1-1; D unclear. CDR3 length: 12 residues. Trimming stripped 6 bases from V and 3 bases from J, with 11 bases between. Germline CDR1 SQVTM, CDR2 ANQGSEA.

This chain uses TRBV6-6 with TRBJ2-5; D is tentatively TRBD1 or TRBD2 (5 bases each). This CDR3 spans 15 amino acids. The V end was cut by 4 bases, the J end by 4 bases, with 16 bases between. Germline assignment: CDR1 MNHNY and CDR2 SVGAGI (reference sequence). Written as DNA, the CDR3 is TGTGCCAGCAGTTCGGCAGGGTGGGCGGGAGAGACCCAGTACTTC. Its translation is CASSSAGWAGETQYF.

In this sample, this clone turned up a few times. The V and J genes are TRBV20-1 and TRBJ1-1; D might be TRBD1 (5 bases). CDR3 length: 11 amino acids. The germline gives CDR1 DFQATT, CDR2 SNEGSKA (reference sequence). Deletions cut 8 bases from V and 0 bases from J, with 7 bases between. CDR3 bases: TGCAGTACGACAGTGAACACTGAAGCTTTCTTT. This sequence encodes CSTTVNTEAFF.

This clone was seen only a few times. The chain employs TRBV29-1 and TRBJ2-1, with 11 bases that match TRBD2. The CDR3 runs to 14 residues. Per germline, CDR1 SQVTM and CDR2 ANQGSEA. Germline trimming cut 6 bases from V and 5 bases from J; bases unmatched to any gene: 6. DNA for the CDR3: TGCAGCGTGGTCGAGGGACTAGCGGACAATGAGCAGTTCTTC. Its translation: CSVVEGLADNEQFF.

The chain has TRBV7-2 and TRBJ2-7; 10 bases map to TRBD1. CDR1 and CDR2 (germline): SGHTA, FQGNSA. This CDR3 is 14 amino acids long. V lost 5 bases, J lost 7 bases, and 8 bases stayed unmatched. DNA of the CDR3: TGTGCCAGCAGCAAGGACAGGGGGGCAAGTGAGCAGTACTTC. This codes for CASSKDRGASEQYF.